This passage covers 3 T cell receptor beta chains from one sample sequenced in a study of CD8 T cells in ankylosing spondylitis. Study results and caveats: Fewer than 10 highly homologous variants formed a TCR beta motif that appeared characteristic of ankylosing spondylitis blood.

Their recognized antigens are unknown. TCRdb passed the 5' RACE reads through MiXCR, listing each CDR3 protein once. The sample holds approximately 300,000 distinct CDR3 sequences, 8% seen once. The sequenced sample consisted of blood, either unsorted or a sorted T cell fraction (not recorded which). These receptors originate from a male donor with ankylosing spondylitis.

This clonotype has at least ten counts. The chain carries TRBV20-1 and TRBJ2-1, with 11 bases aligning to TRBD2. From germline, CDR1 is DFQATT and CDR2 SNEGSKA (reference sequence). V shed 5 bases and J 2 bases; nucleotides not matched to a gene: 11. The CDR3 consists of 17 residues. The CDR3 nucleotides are TGCAGTGCTGAGGGCTATTCTAGCGGGAGGACCTACAATGAGCAGTTCTTC. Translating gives CSAEGYSSGRTYNEQFF.

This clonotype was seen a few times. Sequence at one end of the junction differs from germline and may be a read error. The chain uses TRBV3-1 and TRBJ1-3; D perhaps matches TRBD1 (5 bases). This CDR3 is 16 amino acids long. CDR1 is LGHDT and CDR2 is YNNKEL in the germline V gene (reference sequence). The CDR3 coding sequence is TGTGCCAGCAGCCAAGGAAACAGGAGGATTGGATACACCATATATTTT. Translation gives CASSQGNRRIGYTIYF.

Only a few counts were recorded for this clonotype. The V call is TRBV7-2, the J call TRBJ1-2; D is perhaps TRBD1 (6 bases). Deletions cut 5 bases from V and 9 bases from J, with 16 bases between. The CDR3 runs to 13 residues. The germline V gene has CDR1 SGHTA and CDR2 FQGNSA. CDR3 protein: CASSNNRELRYTF. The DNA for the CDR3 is TGTGCCAGCAGCAATAACAGGGAGTTGCGCTACACCTTC.